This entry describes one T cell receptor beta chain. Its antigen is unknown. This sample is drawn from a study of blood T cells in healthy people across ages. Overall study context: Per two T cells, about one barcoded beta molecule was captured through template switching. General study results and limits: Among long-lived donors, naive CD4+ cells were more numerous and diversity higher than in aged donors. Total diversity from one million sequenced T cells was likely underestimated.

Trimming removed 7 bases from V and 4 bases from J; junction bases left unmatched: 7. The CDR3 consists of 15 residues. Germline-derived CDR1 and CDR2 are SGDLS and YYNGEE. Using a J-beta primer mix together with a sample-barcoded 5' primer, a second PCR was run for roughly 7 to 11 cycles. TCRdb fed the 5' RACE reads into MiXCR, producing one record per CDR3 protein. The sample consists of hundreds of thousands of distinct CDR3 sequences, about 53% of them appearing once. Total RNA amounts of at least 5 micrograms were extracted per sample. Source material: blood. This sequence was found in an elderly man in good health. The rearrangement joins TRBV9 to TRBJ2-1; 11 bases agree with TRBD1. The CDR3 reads CASGGDRGGYNEQFF. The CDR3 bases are TGTGCCAGCGGAGGGGACAGGGGGGGATACAATGAGCAGTTCTTC.